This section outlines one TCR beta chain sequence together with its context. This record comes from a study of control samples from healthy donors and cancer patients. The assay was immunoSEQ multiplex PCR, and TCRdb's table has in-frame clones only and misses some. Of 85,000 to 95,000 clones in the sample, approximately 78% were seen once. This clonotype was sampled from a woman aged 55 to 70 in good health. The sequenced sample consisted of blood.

CDR3 nucleotide sequence: TGTGCCAGCAGTGAAAGGGGTAGTAACAGAGCATACGAGCAGTACTTC. Protein sequence: CASSERGSNRAYEQYF. The gene calls are TRBV6-1 and TRBJ2-7, with a weak D call TRBD1 (5 bases). CDR1 is MNHNS, CDR2 SASEGT, per germline. Between the trimmed V and J ends, which lost 2 bases and 4 bases, there was a span of 18 bases. The CDR3 has 16 amino acids.